The 29 T cell receptor beta chains below were found in one sample sequenced in a study of T cell repertoires in cytomegalovirus infection. Each CDR3 protein gets one entry after TCRdb re-called the reads with MiXCR. The table includes about 230,000 distinct CDR3 sequences, 22% detected once. The specimen sequenced was CD8+ T cells from PBMCs. The receptors were gathered from a human donor in good health (CMV status not recorded). Some clones in this sample may be carry-over from other donors' samples.

Only a few counts were recorded for this clonotype. This rearrangement joins TRBV20-1 to TRBJ2-1, with a weak D call TRBD1 (6 bases). Germline-derived CDR1 and CDR2 are DFQATT and SNEGSKA (reference sequence). The CDR3 consists of 13 residues. The V end was cut by 2 bases, the J end by 7 bases, with 12 bases between. This CDR3 is CSARLITGNEQFF. In DNA form, the CDR3 reads TGCAGTGCTAGATTAATTACAGGGAATGAGCAGTTCTTC.

This clonotype was seen more than once but under ten times. This chain joins TRBV2 and TRBJ2-4; 11 positions match TRBD2. J lost 7 bases, V lost 3 bases, and 8 bases had no gene match. The CDR3 sequence is 16 residues long. The germline CDR1 and CDR2 sequences are SNHLY and FYNNEI. The CDR3 DNA sequence: TGTGCCAGCAGTGATGGTAGCGGGGGGGTCCAGAACATTCAGTACTTC. Its translation: CASSDGSGGVQNIQYF.

This clonotype turned up a few times. The chain recombines TRBV27 with TRBJ2-7; 11 bases map to TRBD1. V trimming: 7 bases; J trimming: 3 bases; junction bases outside the gene matches: 5. This CDR3 contains 14 residues. From germline, CDR1 is MNHEY and CDR2 SMNVEV (reference sequence). This chain's CDR3 is CASKGGTGGYEQYF. As DNA, the CDR3 is TGTGCCAGCAAAGGTGGGACAGGGGGCTACGAGCAGTACTTC.

The chain couples TRBV6-5 to TRBJ2-1; 7 positions agree with TRBD2. V trimming: 7 bases; J trimming: 6 bases; junction bases outside the gene matches: 9. The CDR3 sequence is 14 residues long. The germline gives CDR1 MNHEY, CDR2 SVGAGI. Here the CDR3 reads CASTPGGGGNEQFF. CDR3 DNA: TGTGCCAGCACCCCGGGGGGTGGGGGCAATGAGCAGTTCTTC.

This clonotype was found a few times. V gene TRBV28 combines with J gene TRBJ2-7; no clear D gene. The V end was cut by 7 bases, the J end by 3 bases, with 16 bases between. The germline gives CDR1 MDHEN, CDR2 SYDVKM. The length of the CDR3 is 14 residues. The CDR3 nucleotides read TGTGCCAGCACCATGGTGGGTCAACTCTACGAGCAGTACTTC. It codes for CASTMVGQLYEQYF.

This clonotype was detected only a few times. J is TRBJ2-2 and V is TRBV20-1; tentative D call: TRBD2 (6 bases). V was pared by 0 bases and J by 4 bases, with 15 bases between. The CDR3 sequence is 16 residues long. Germline CDR1 reads DFQATT; CDR2 reads SNEGSKA (reference sequence). CDR3 sequence: CSARDLAGSLTGELFF. CDR3 in DNA: TGCAGTGCTAGAGATCTGGCGGGGAGTCTCACCGGGGAGCTGTTTTTT.

V is TRBV6-1 and J is TRBJ2-7, with 9 bases that match TRBD1. There are 14 residues in the CDR3. CDR1 MNHNS and CDR2 SASEGT come from the germline V gene. The V gene end was trimmed by 4 bases and the J gene end by 2 bases; junction bases not matched to a gene: 3. The CDR3 DNA is TGTGCCAGCAGTGGGGGACAGGGAACCTACGAGCAGTACTTC. Translation gives CASSGGQGTYEQYF.

There are a few counts of this clonotype. CDR3 loop: CASSPGSQGVYYGYTF. The CDR3 coding sequence is TGTGCCAGCAGCCCCGGGTCCCAGGGAGTTTACTATGGCTACACCTTC. The chain links TRBV7-9 to TRBJ1-2, with D tentatively TRBD1 (5 bases). Germline V gene data show CDR1 as SEHNR and CDR2 as FQNEAQ (reference sequence). The CDR3 length is 16 residues. Between the trimmed V and J ends, which lost 5 bases and 3 bases, there was a span of 19 bases. The variable domain in full, with the rest retrieved from reference TRBV7-9 and TRBJ1-2, is DTGVSQNPRHKITKRGQNVTFRCDPISEHNRLYWYRQTLGQGPEFLTYFQNEAQLEKSRLLSDRFSAERPKGSFSTLEIQRTEQGDSAMYLCASSPGSQGVYYGYTFGSGTRLTVV.

V usage is TRBV5-6 and J usage is TRBJ1-5; no clear D gene. Trimming pared 4 bases from V and 9 bases from J, leaving 11 bases between. Per the germline V gene, CDR1 is SGHDT and CDR2 is YYEEEE. The CDR3 sequence is 12 residues long. The CDR3 DNA reads as TGTGCCAGCAGCCTACTCGATACGCCCCAGCATTTT. Translated: CASSLLDTPQHF.

The sample holds a few counts of this clonotype. The V and J genes are TRBV5-1 and TRBJ1-5; no reliable D call. The CDR3 sequence is 15 residues long. Germline V CDR1 and CDR2: SGHRS, YFSETQ. Deletions cut 0 bases from V and 0 bases from J, with 7 bases between. The CDR3 reads CASSLGGNSNQPQHF. Written as DNA, the CDR3 is TGCGCCAGCAGCTTGGGGGGAAATAGCAATCAGCCCCAGCATTTT.

The chain joins TRBV4-2 to TRBJ2-3; D is unresolved. Germline-derived CDR1 and CDR2 are LGHNA and YNFKEQ. This CDR3 is built from 14 residues. V dropped 1 base and J dropped 3 bases, with 8 bases sitting between them. The CDR3 DNA reads as TGTGCCAGCAGCCAAGCGATGGGGACAGATACGCAGTATTTT. Its translation: CASSQAMGTDTQYF.

Relative to its sample, this clonotype is medium-sized. V usage is TRBV7-2 and J usage is TRBJ2-7; 8 bases align to TRBD1. This CDR3 has 17 residues. CDR1 is SGHTA, CDR2 FQGNSA, per germline. V trimming: 0 bases; J trimming: 4 bases; junction bases outside the gene matches: 11. Here the CDR3 reads CASSLASGRTGFYEQYF. The CDR3 bases are TGTGCCAGCAGCTTAGCCTCGGGGCGGACAGGGTTTTACGAGCAGTACTTC.

The chain links TRBV9 to TRBJ2-7; D might be TRBD2 (7 bases). This CDR3 has 15 residues. Germline CDR1 is SGDLS and CDR2 is YYNGEE. The V and J ends lost 3 bases and 1 base respectively, with 14 bases between them. CDR3 nucleotides: TGTGCCAGCAGCGAGTCCGGGGGGCTATCCTACGAGCAGTACTTC. As protein: CASSESGGLSYEQYF.

This clonotype was counted a few times. The chain uses TRBV28 and TRBJ1-6, with TRBD1 matching 9 bases. The CDR3 contains 15 residues. The germline gives CDR1 MDHEN, CDR2 SYDVKM. After removal of 7 bases from V and 7 bases from J, the junction contained 8 bases not matched to a gene. CDR3 DNA sequence: TGTGCCAGCACCCAGGGACAGGGAGGGAATTCACCCCTCCACTTT. Protein sequence: CASTQGQGGNSPLHF.

This clonotype appeared a few times. The V call is TRBV20-1, the J call TRBJ2-7; the D is unclear. Germline V gene lookup returns CDR1 DFQATT and CDR2 SNEGSKA (reference sequence). The ends were cut back, 5 bases at V and 3 bases at J, with 11 bases in the middle. The CDR3 is 12 residues long. CDR3 coding DNA: TGCAGTGCTGGATCGGTTGTCTACGAGCAGTACTTC. Protein: CSAGSVVYEQYF.

This clonotype was observed a few times. The J gene is TRBJ2-1, the V gene TRBV7-2; D is perhaps TRBD2 (7 bases). Germline values: CDR1 SGHTA, CDR2 FQGNSA. This CDR3 is built from 16 residues. Trimming pared 5 bases from V and 4 bases from J, leaving 18 bases between. The CDR3 coding sequence is TGTGCCAGCAGCCCTAGGCGGGGGCACCAATACAATGAGCAGTTCTTC. It codes for CASSPRRGHQYNEQFF.

This sequence joins TRBV5-4 and TRBJ2-1; 7 nucleotides line up with TRBD2. The CDR3 is 14 amino acids. In germline, CDR1 is SGHNT, CDR2 YYREEE (reference sequence). Trimming removed 4 bases from V and 5 bases from J; junction bases left unmatched: 6. The CDR3 sequence: CASSVTAGNNEQFF. Here the CDR3 DNA reads TGTGCCAGCAGCGTCACAGCGGGGAACAATGAGCAGTTCTTC.

This clonotype has more than one count but fewer than ten. This chain uses TRBV27 with TRBJ2-1; the match to TRBD1 covers 7 bases. The germline CDR1 and CDR2 sequences are MNHEY and SMNVEV (reference sequence). J was trimmed by 3 bases and V by 7 bases; bases with no gene match: 9. CDR3 length: 15 residues. The CDR3 DNA reads as TGTGCCAGCACCCCAGGGACAGCGGTCTACAATGAGCAGTTCTTC. The encoded protein is CASTPGTAVYNEQFF.

The genes are TRBV30 and TRBJ2-1; D is unresolved. The CDR3 length is 12 residues. Germline values: CDR1 GTSNPN, CDR2 SVGIG (reference sequence). V dropped 1 base and J dropped 9 bases, with 10 bases sitting between them. CDR3 DNA sequence: TGTGCCTGGAGTGGAACCCCTTCTGAGCAGTTCTTC. This translates into CAWSGTPSEQFF.

The chain employs TRBV25-1 and TRBJ2-7; D perhaps matches TRBD1 (5 bases). CDR3 size: 15 residues. Trimming took off 5 bases at V and 4 bases at J, with 18 bases between the two ends. Per the germline V gene, CDR1 is MGHDK and CDR2 is SYGVNS. The CDR3: CASSNMAYRSYEQYF. CDR3 in DNA: TGTGCCAGCAGTAATATGGCGTACAGGTCGTACGAGCAGTACTTC.

The V and J genes are TRBV28 and TRBJ2-5; no firm D call. V lost 7 bases, J lost 7 bases, and 10 bases lay in between. This CDR3 comprises 11 residues. CDR1 and CDR2 (germline): MDHEN, SYDVKM. The CDR3 coding sequence is TGTGCCAGCAACCTCCTCGGGACCCAGTACTTC. Amino acid sequence: CASNLLGTQYF.

The gene calls are TRBV2 and TRBJ1-1; possibly TRBD1 for D (5 bases). CDR1 and CDR2 (germline): SNHLY, FYNNEI. The CDR3 covers 15 residues. V gave up 6 bases and J gave up 3 bases, with 17 bases separating them. The CDR3: CASRKGWAGDTEAFF. The CDR3 nucleotides are TGTGCCAGCAGAAAGGGGTGGGCCGGCGACACTGAAGCTTTCTTT.

This clonotype was seen ten or more times. V usage is TRBV7-9 and J usage is TRBJ1-3; possibly TRBD1 for D (5 bases). CDR3 length: 17 amino acids. Germline V lookup: CDR1 SEHNR, CDR2 FQNEAQ (reference sequence). V was cut by 3 bases and J by 3 bases, with 18 bases left in between. The CDR3 region has the DNA TGTGCCAGCAGCTTCCCAGGGCCAATAATCAATGGAAACACCATATATTTT. Protein product: CASSFPGPIINGNTIYF.

This chain uses TRBV20-1 with TRBJ2-3; 7 bases agree with TRBD2. Germline V CDR1 and CDR2: DFQATT, SNEGSKA (reference sequence). The CDR3 is 15 amino acids. With V trimmed by 0 bases and J by 2 bases, 5 bases remained unmatched. DNA for the CDR3: TGCAGTGCTAGAGATCTGAGCGGGGCCACAGATACGCAGTATTTT. Protein sequence: CSARDLSGATDTQYF.

J is TRBJ2-5 and V is TRBV5-5, with 14 bases aligning to TRBD2. The CDR3 covers 18 residues. CDR1 is SGHKS, CDR2 YYEKEE, per germline (reference sequence). V was clipped by 3 bases and J by 5 bases; unmatched bases: 12. Here the CDR3 DNA reads TGTGCCAGCAGCTCGGGACTAGCGGGGGAGATCCTGGGGGAGACCCAGTACTTC. Translation: CASSSGLAGEILGETQYF.

This clonotype was seen a handful of times. J is TRBJ2-2 and V is TRBV2; 7 nucleotides match TRBD1. V lost 5 bases to trimming and J lost 6 bases; unmatched junction nucleotides: 6. Germline loops: CDR1 SNHLY, CDR2 FYNNEI. The CDR3 length is 14 residues. CDR3 residues: CASSPGQSAGELFF. DNA for the CDR3: TGTGCCAGCAGTCCGGGACAGTCGGCCGGGGAGCTGTTTTTT.

For the CDR3, the DNA is TGTGCCAGCAACCCGACTAGCGGGGGATATGAGCAGTTCTTC. Its protein is CASNPTSGGYEQFF. The gene calls are TRBV7-4 and TRBJ2-1, with TRBD2 identical over 12 bases. The junction had 6 bases not matched to a gene; V was cut back by 7 bases and J by 8 bases. Per the germline V gene, CDR1 is SGHVT and CDR2 is SQSDAQ. The CDR3 extends over 14 amino acids.

The rearrangement joins TRBV7-2 to TRBJ1-6, with 7 bases that match TRBD1. In germline, CDR1 is SGHTA, CDR2 FQGNSA. Unmatched junction bases numbered 4, after V lost 6 bases and J lost 2 bases. The CDR3 extends over 15 amino acids. The CDR3 is CASRSTGTYNSPLHF. In DNA form, the CDR3 reads TGTGCCAGCAGATCGACAGGGACCTATAATTCACCCCTCCACTTT.

This clonotype appeared many times. The genes are TRBV7-8 and TRBJ2-6; D possibly uses TRBD1 or TRBD2 (5 bases each). The CDR3 has 14 amino acids. Trimming cost V 3 bases and J 2 bases, with 5 bases left between them. The V gene's germline CDR1 is SGHVS and CDR2 FQNEAQ. The CDR3 bases are TGTGCCAGCAGCTTGGGGGCTGGGGCCAACGTCCTGACTTTC. This translates into CASSLGAGANVLTF.